Listed here is a single T cell receptor beta chain. Its antigen is not yet known. No base qualities exist here, and no much larger clone lies one base off it. These data come from a study of blood T cell repertoires in COVID-19 (dated by TCRdb to about 2020). Some background on the complete study: Collaborator samples came from the United States, Italy and Spain and covered acute and convalescent phases of COVID-19. The prospective study material was composed of cDNA or gDNA derived from T cells, B-cell-depleted T cells, or PBMCs. The dataset comprised deeply sampled blood TCRbeta repertoires from subjects exposed to, actively infected with, or recovered from COVID-19. The repertoires were released in a freely available public database meant as a resource for research on the immune response to SARS-CoV-2. The samples were drawn from the first 160 participants of the ongoing ImmuneRACE study and from roughly 1,300 subjects provided by 6 global collaborators. The sample metadata nearly always contained a de-identified subject ID, COVID-19 status, age in years and sex. HLA class I and class II types, where available, came from metadata supplied by the sample provider rather than from assay-based typing. Here is what the overall study found, with its caveats: The quantity of clinical and demographic metadata differed by source and by participant and was supplied without curation.

The immunoSEQ Assay, a bias-controlled multiplex PCR, was used to amplify TCRbeta CDR3 regions from genomic DNA. In the original analysis: Nucleated cell counts per sample were estimated from amplification of reference gene primers within the assay. To quantify the absolute abundance of each unique TCRbeta CDR3 rearrangement, sequence reads were collapsed and filtered. For each sample, productive Simpson clonality was calculated as the square root of Simpson's diversity index across productive rearrangements. The table comes from immuneACCESS by way of TCRdb, which keeps in-frame sequences with V and J called. Part of the clones is missing from these tables; in studies checked, under half for an unresolved V gene and the rest for unknown reasons. The V and J calls and clone size are taken from that table; D and trimming were inferred from the DNA. The sample records approximately 270,000 clones, 89% of which are singletons. The ten largest account for under 2.5% of the sample.

Collaborating institutions collected whole blood in K2EDTA tubes following their own protocols. Collaborator samples were shipped for TCRbeta analysis as frozen whole blood, isolated PBMCs, or DNA extracted from either sample type. This TCR was sampled from a man aged 45-65 years with acute or convalescent COVID-19. The sequenced sample consisted of peripheral blood.

The bases read TGTGCCACCACCTGGTTCGGTGGCGGCAATGAGCAGTTCTTC. Its translation is CATTWFGGGNEQFF. The chain couples TRBV5-4 to TRBJ2-1, with no confident D gene call. The CDR3 measures 14 amino acids from cysteine to phenylalanine. The read is trimmed to its CDR3 DNA, 42 bases read in frame from base 1. V sheds 9 bases and J sheds 6 bases, leaving 19 bases between their ends. Reading the germline V gene (reference sequence) gives CDR1 SGHNT and CDR2 YYREEE.